This T cell receptor (beta chain) was found in a study of read filtering for tumor transcriptome and immune sequencing. Whole-study results and caveats: Single-read clonotypes: about 81.9% of IR-seq clonotypes (about 3.5% of reads), roughly 73% of RNA-seq clonotypes (approximately 49% of reads).

Sampling of bone marrow took place during active disease in every patient. This clonotype came up many times. Its antigen is unidentified. From approximately 430 ng of RNA, a library with molecular barcoded alpha/delta and beta/gamma adaptors was made. TCRdb analysed the reads with MiXCR anew, one entry per CDR3 protein. The sample lists over 50,000 distinct CDR3 sequences; roughly a fifth were seen once. The CDR3 sequence is 15 residues long. Trimming removed 3 bases at V and 1 base at J, with 16 bases between. The germline gives CDR1 DFQATT, CDR2 SNEGSKA (reference sequence). The sample consisted of a population of CD138-negative cells sorted from bone marrow. The chain has TRBV20-1 and TRBJ2-7, with a weak D call TRBD1 (6 bases). This TCR derives from a donor aged 40 or older with multiple myeloma. CDR3 in DNA: TGCAGTGCTAGTCTGTGGGACATCGCATCCTACGAGCAGTACTTC. Translation gives CSASLWDIASYEQYF.